The 17 T cell receptor beta chains reported below all come from one sample, sequenced in a study of T cells in Graves' hyperthyroidism and ophthalmopathy. Amplified TCR beta CDR3 regions derived from RNA transcripts. During a first-round RT-PCR of the TCR CDR3, the HTBI primer set was used. TCRdb re-derived calls from the multiplex PCR reads in MiXCR, one entry per CDR3 protein. The sample has some 510,000 distinct CDR3 sequences, about 20% seen once; the top ten hold around 27%. Sequencing used blood. The receptors here all came from a man younger than 35 with Graves' hyperthyroidism.

This clonotype appeared many times. The rearrangement joins TRBV9 to TRBJ1-2; D uncertain. Germline CDR1 and CDR2: SGDLS and YYNGEE. CDR3 length: 14 residues. Trimming removed 0 bases from V and 3 bases from J, with 9 bases in between. CDR3 bases: TGTGCCAGCAGCGTAGCGGAGGGCCACTATGGCTACACCTTC. Its protein product is CASSVAEGHYGYTF.

The table lists this clonotype with a few counts. This chain uses TRBV13 with TRBJ1-1; D ambiguous. The CDR3 covers 13 residues. The V gene's germline CDR1 is PRHDT and CDR2 FYEKMQ (reference sequence). V was cut by 7 bases and J by 1 base, with 10 bases left in between. CDR3 loop: CASTSEGNTEAFF. Written as DNA, the CDR3 is TGTGCCAGCACCTCGGAGGGGAACACTGAAGCTTTCTTT.

The sample holds one count of this clonotype. The V call is TRBV11-2, the J call TRBJ2-4; D tentatively fits TRBD1 or TRBD2 (5 bases each). CDR1 and CDR2 (germline): SGHAT, FQNNGV. The CDR3 sequence is 16 residues long. Between the trimmed V and J ends, which lost 5 bases and 2 bases, there was a span of 16 bases. CDR3 region: CASSRLRDGTKNIQYF. CDR3 in DNA: TGTGCCAGCAGCCGACTCCGGGACGGGACCAAAAACATTCAGTACTTC.

The chain employs TRBV19 and TRBJ1-1; D call uncertain. V was trimmed by 5 bases and J by 1 base, leaving 14 bases between them. This CDR3 has 15 residues. The germline CDR1 and CDR2 sequences are LNHDA and SQIVND (reference sequence). The CDR3 region is CASSRSYWENTEAFF. The CDR3 nucleotides are TGTGCCAGTAGTCGGTCATACTGGGAGAACACTGAAGCTTTCTTT.

J is TRBJ1-5 and V is TRBV6-2 or TRBV6-3, with 8 nucleotides matching TRBD1. Germline values: CDR1 MNHEY, CDR2 SVGEGT. This CDR3 region has 14 residues. With V trimmed by 5 bases and J by 7 bases, 7 bases remained unmatched. The CDR3 spells CASSHDRGWQPQHF. CDR3 DNA: TGTGCCAGCAGTCACGACAGGGGTTGGCAGCCCCAGCATTTT.

This clonotype has at least ten counts. The V call is TRBV6-1, the J call TRBJ1-1; D is perhaps TRBD1 (5 bases). Germline CDR1 MNHNS, CDR2 SASEGT. The CDR3 is 14 amino acids. Trimming shortened V by 3 bases and J by 4 bases, and 12 bases separated the two germline ends. The CDR3 nucleotides read TGTGCCAGCAGTGATGGGTGGGGCGGCACTGAAGCTTTCTTT. Amino acids: CASSDGWGGTEAFF.

In its sample, this clonotype was seen many times. The rearrangement uses TRBV12-3 or TRBV12-4 and TRBJ2-7; D call uncertain. Deletions cut 4 bases from V and 3 bases from J, with 7 bases between. The CDR3 consists of 12 residues. The CDR3 protein is CASSSLIYEQYF. The DNA of the CDR3 is TGTGCCAGCAGTTCTCTTATCTACGAGCAGTACTTC.

This clonotype was detected many times. V gene TRBV6-1 combines with J gene TRBJ2-7; TRBD1 is a possible D gene (5 bases). CDR1 and CDR2 (germline): MNHNS, SASEGT. V was trimmed by 2 bases and J by 6 bases, leaving 17 bases between them. This CDR3 comprises 15 residues. The chain's CDR3 is CASSELSGFSREQYF. CDR3 nucleotides: TGTGCCAGCAGTGAACTGTCAGGGTTTTCTCGCGAGCAGTACTTC.

This clonotype was picked up many times. V and J are TRBV28 and TRBJ1-3; no clear D. This CDR3 has 14 amino acids. Germline CDR1 MDHEN, CDR2 SYDVKM. V was clipped by 7 bases and J by 0 bases, with 10 bases between them. This CDR3 is CASTPRNSGNTIYF. The CDR3 nucleotides are TGTGCCAGCACCCCCCGGAACTCTGGAAACACCATATATTTT.

The DNA for the CDR3 is TGTGCCAGCAGTCGGACTGCCCGCTCTGGAAACACCATATATTTT. Residues: CASSRTARSGNTIYF. V usage is TRBV5-6 and J usage is TRBJ1-3, with D unclear. CDR3 length: 15 amino acids. Germline CDR1 and CDR2: SGHDT and YYEEEE. V lost 5 bases and J 0 bases, leaving 12 bases between the germline ends.

The chain combines TRBV24-1 with TRBJ1-5, with a tentative D call TRBD1 (6 bases). The CDR3 covers 15 residues. Germline assignment: CDR1 KGHDR and CDR2 SFDVKD. Trimming took 8 bases from V and 6 from J, leaving 19 bases between them. CDR3 in amino acids: CATKPPTQGLQPQHF. CDR3 in DNA: TGTGCCACCAAACCCCCGACACAGGGCCTTCAGCCCCAGCATTTT.

In its sample, this clonotype was seen a few times. This chain uses TRBV4-1 with TRBJ1-3; D is ambiguous. CDR1 is MGHRA and CDR2 is YSYEKL in the germline V gene. V was trimmed by 0 bases and J by 0 bases, leaving 6 bases between them. This CDR3 has 15 residues. The CDR3 nucleotides are TGCGCCAGCAGCCAAGAATGGCACTCTGGAAACACCATATATTTT. It specifies CASSQEWHSGNTIYF.

V and J are TRBV6-2 or TRBV6-3 and TRBJ1-2; tentative D call: TRBD1 (6 bases). This CDR3 region has 14 residues. Between the trimmed V and J ends, which lost 5 bases and 0 bases, there was a span of 10 bases. Germline V gene sequence: CDR1 MNHEY, CDR2 SVGEGT. The CDR3 sequence is CASSVSGANYGYTF. The CDR3 DNA is TGTGCCAGCAGTGTCTCAGGGGCTAACTATGGCTACACCTTC.

The chain joins TRBV5-1 to TRBJ2-5, with a tentative D call TRBD2 (5 bases). V was shortened by 6 bases and J by 7 bases, with 19 bases between the two germline ends. Germline values: CDR1 SGHRS, CDR2 YFSETQ. The CDR3 is made up of 14 amino acids. This CDR3 reads CASTPAPEDVTQYF. The CDR3 DNA is TGCGCCAGCACCCCAGCGCCGGAGGACGTGACCCAGTACTTC.

This clonotype was recorded at least ten times. The chain's CDR3 is CASSESLGPGELFF. CDR3 nucleotides: TGTGCCAGCAGTGAAAGTTTGGGGCCCGGGGAGCTGTTTTTT. The chain recombines TRBV2 with TRBJ2-2, with D possibly being TRBD1 (5 bases). Germline V gene data show CDR1 as SNHLY and CDR2 as FYNNEI. The CDR3 runs to 14 residues. V lost 2 bases, J lost 6 bases, and 10 bases lay in between.

This clonotype has ten or more counts. The rearrangement uses TRBV6-5 and TRBJ2-5; D gene unclear. In germline, CDR1 is MNHEY, CDR2 SVGAGI. CDR3 length: 15 residues. The V end was cut by 2 bases, the J end by 7 bases, with 17 bases between. The CDR3 here is CASSYKAGLAGTQYF. CDR3 DNA sequence: TGTGCCAGCAGTTACAAGGCAGGTTTAGCAGGGACCCAGTACTTC.

This clonotype showed up many times. V usage is TRBV9 and J usage is TRBJ1-5, with D perhaps matching TRBD1 (5 bases). This CDR3 has 14 residues. The germline CDR1 and CDR2 sequences are SGDLS and YYNGEE. The V gene lost 3 bases and the J gene lost 2 bases, with 9 bases spanning the gap. CDR3 region: CASSAGDGNQPQHF. The CDR3 DNA sequence: TGTGCCAGCAGCGCGGGGGACGGCAATCAGCCCCAGCATTTT.